One TCR beta chain is described in this entry. Produced via immunoSEQ multiplex PCR; TCRdb's table is partial and in-frame only. The sample has 9,000 to 15,000 clones; approximately 73% are singletons. The CDR3 loop spans 11 amino acids. Germline V CDR1 and CDR2: SNHLY, FYNNEI. V lost 7 bases and J 4 bases, leaving 7 bases between the germline ends. This sample was taken from a study of chemoradiotherapy in HPV16-positive cancers. This TCR was recovered from a human donor with HPV-associated anogenital cancer. The V and J genes are TRBV2 and TRBJ2-5, with unresolved D. The sample was collected from a patient who underwent chemoradiotherapy. CDR3: CASTLAETQYF. The CDR3 DNA reads TGTGCCAGCACCCTGGCAGAGACCCAGTACTTC.